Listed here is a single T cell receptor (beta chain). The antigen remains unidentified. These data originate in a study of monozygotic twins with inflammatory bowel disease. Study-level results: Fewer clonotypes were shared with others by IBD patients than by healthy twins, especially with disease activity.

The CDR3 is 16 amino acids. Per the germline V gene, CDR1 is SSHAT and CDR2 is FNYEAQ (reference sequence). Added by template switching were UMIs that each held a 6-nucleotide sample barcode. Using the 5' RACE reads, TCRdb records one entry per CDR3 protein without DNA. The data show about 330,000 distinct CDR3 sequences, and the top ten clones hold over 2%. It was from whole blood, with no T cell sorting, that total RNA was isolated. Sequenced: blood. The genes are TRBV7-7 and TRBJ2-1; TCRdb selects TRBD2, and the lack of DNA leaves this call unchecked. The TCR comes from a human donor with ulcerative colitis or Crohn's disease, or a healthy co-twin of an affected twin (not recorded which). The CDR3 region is CASSPGASGSYNEQFF.